Presented here are 28 T cell receptor beta chains from one specimen sequenced in a study of blood T cell repertoires in COVID-19. Using immunoSEQ multiplex PCR, the repertoire was profiled, and TCRdb retains in-frame clones only, with some absent. The sample lists 150,000 to 160,000 clones, 80% occurring once. Sample: peripheral blood. The receptors come from a man in his fifties or sixties with acute or convalescent COVID-19.

This chain links TRBV5-5 with TRBJ2-5, with D maybe TRBD1 (5 bases). The germline CDR1 and CDR2 sequences are SGHKS and YYEKEE (reference sequence). Trimming removed 4 bases from V and 0 bases from J, with 10 bases in between. The CDR3 consists of 14 residues. The CDR3: CASSPDINQETQYF. CDR3 DNA: TGTGCCAGCAGCCCGGACATAAACCAAGAGACCCAGTACTTC.

The CDR3 DNA is TGTGCCAGCAGTGGTACTCTAGCGGGGTATTTTTACGAGCAGTACTTC. Protein: CASSGTLAGYFYEQYF. This chain links TRBV25-1 with TRBJ2-7; 9 positions agree with TRBD2. V dropped 4 bases and J dropped 4; count of bases not matched to a gene: 11. CDR3 length: 16 amino acids. Germline lookup yields CDR1 MGHDK and CDR2 SYGVNS.

The chain has TRBV28 and TRBJ1-1, with 7 bases identical to TRBD1. Trimming removed 4 bases from V and 11 bases from J; junction bases left unmatched: 13. The germline V gene encodes CDR1 MDHEN and CDR2 SYDVKM. The length of the CDR3 is 14 residues. The CDR3 loop is CASSCDRAGCLAFF. The DNA of the CDR3 is TGTGCCAGCAGTTGTGACAGGGCGGGCTGTCTCGCTTTCTTT. The whole variable domain, filled in from reference TRBV28 and TRBJ1-1, reads DVKVTQSSRYLVKRTGEKVFLECVQDMDHENMFWYRQDPGLGLRLIYFSYDVKMKEKGDIPEGYSVSREKKERFSLILESASTNQTSMYLCASSCDRAGCLAFFGQGTRLTVV.

This clone was counted between two and nine times. The chain recombines TRBV27 with TRBJ1-1, with TRBD1 matching over 8 bases. The CDR3 consists of 14 residues. Germline CDR1 and CDR2: MNHEY and SMNVEV (reference sequence). V shed 4 bases, J shed 6 bases, and the junction held 7 bases outside the gene matches. CDR3 nucleotides: TGTGCCAGCAGTTCCACAGGGGGTAGAGCTGAAGCTTTCTTT. This translates into CASSSTGGRAEAFF.

The V gene is TRBV28, the J gene TRBJ1-2, with a weak D call TRBD1 (5 bases). The V end lost 6 bases, the J end lost 1 base, and 9 bases lay between the germline ends. This CDR3 has 13 residues. CDR1 MDHEN and CDR2 SYDVKM come from the germline V gene. The CDR3 here is CASRPGFNYGYTF. The CDR3 DNA is TGTGCCAGCAGACCAGGGTTTAACTATGGCTACACCTTC.

The rearrangement links TRBV12-3 or TRBV12-4 to TRBJ1-6, with D uncertain. The CDR3 has 13 residues. Trimming removed 4 bases from V and 7 bases from J, with 8 bases in between. The CDR3 DNA is TGTGCCAGCAGTTGGAGGGAGAATTCACCCCTCCACTTT. It specifies CASSWRENSPLHF.

The rearrangement joins TRBV7-9 to TRBJ1-2; the D gene is possibly TRBD1 (5 bases). This CDR3 spans 12 amino acids. CDR1 is SEHNR, CDR2 FQNEAQ, per germline (reference sequence). The V and J ends lost 5 bases and 8 bases respectively, with 12 bases between them. CDR3 nucleotide sequence: TGTGCCAGCAGCCCGGACACGTACGGCTACACCTTC. Its protein product is CASSPDTYGYTF.

The V and J genes are TRBV5-4 and TRBJ2-7, with TRBD2 matching over 7 bases. The CDR3 totals 16 residues. Trimming took 4 bases from V and 4 from J; bases not matched to a gene: 14. The germline gives CDR1 SGHNT, CDR2 YYREEE (reference sequence). The CDR3 DNA sequence: TGTGCCAGCAGCAGGGGTGGGGGAGGGCCGACTTACGAGCAGTACTTC. Its protein is CASSRGGGGPTYEQYF.

The chain uses TRBV5-4 and TRBJ1-1; D is perhaps TRBD1 (6 bases). V was shortened by 1 base and J by 1 base, with 11 bases between the two germline ends. The CDR3 extends over 15 amino acids. Germline-derived CDR1 and CDR2 are SGHNT and YYREEE (reference sequence). CDR3 in amino acids: CASSLPQGRNTEAFF. Here the CDR3 DNA reads TGTGCCAGCAGCTTGCCCCAGGGGCGGAACACTGAAGCTTTCTTT.

This clone was seen only a few times. J is TRBJ1-1 and V is TRBV18; D possibly corresponds to TRBD1 (5 bases). CDR1 is KGHSH and CDR2 is LQKENI in the germline V gene. CDR3 length: 15 amino acids. The V gene lost 6 bases and the J gene lost 5 bases, with 19 bases spanning the gap. CDR3: CASSLSSGGETEAFF. The CDR3 nucleotides read TGTGCCAGCTCTCTCTCATCCGGGGGGGAGACTGAAGCTTTCTTT.

The genes are TRBV5-1 and TRBJ2-5, with unresolved D. This CDR3 is 14 amino acids long. Germline V gene sequence: CDR1 SGHRS, CDR2 YFSETQ. V lost 9 bases to trimming and J lost 7 bases, with 22 bases between them. The CDR3 bases are TGCGCCACCCTACCAGCCGGAACCCGAGGGACCCAGTACTTC. It codes for CATLPAGTRGTQYF.

This clone was recorded a few times. J is TRBJ1-5 and V is TRBV7-9; D gene unclear. V was pared by 7 bases and J by 4 bases, with 5 bases between. The length of the CDR3 is 11 residues. Looked up from germline, CDR1 is SEHNR and CDR2 is FQNEAQ (reference sequence). As DNA, the CDR3 is TGTGCCAGCACCCGGAATCAGCCCCAGCATTTT. Encoded protein: CASTRNQPQHF.

The genes are TRBV5-1 and TRBJ2-5; D unclear. The CDR3 totals 14 residues. Per the germline V gene, CDR1 is SGHRS and CDR2 is YFSETQ. V lost 0 bases and J lost 1, with 7 bases in between. CDR3 coding DNA: TGCGCCAGCAGCTTGGGCAGTCTCCAAGAGACCCAGTACTTC. It translates to CASSLGSLQETQYF.

This clone appeared once. The rearrangement uses TRBV18 and TRBJ1-1, with TRBD1 as a possible D gene (5 bases). Looked up from germline, CDR1 is KGHSH and CDR2 is LQKENI. This CDR3 comprises 14 residues. V lost 5 bases to trimming and J lost 1 base, with 11 bases between them. This chain's CDR3 is CASSTGGGNTEAFF. The CDR3, as DNA: TGTGCCAGCTCAACGGGGGGAGGGAACACTGAAGCTTTCTTT.

The V call is TRBV12-3 or TRBV12-4, the J call TRBJ2-5; D uncertain. The CDR3 has 13 amino acids. Trimming stripped 3 bases from V and 1 base from J, with 6 bases between. DNA of the CDR3: TGTGCCAGCAGTTTTAAGCTCCAAGAGACCCAGTACTTC. This sequence encodes CASSFKLQETQYF.

The J gene is TRBJ2-1, the V gene TRBV7-9, with D maybe TRBD2 (6 bases). The germline V and J ends were trimmed by 6 bases and 9 bases, with 15 bases remaining between them. The CDR3 runs 13 residues. Germline V lookup: CDR1 SEHNR, CDR2 FQNEAQ (reference sequence). CDR3 residues: CASRPSGEFEQFF. The CDR3 DNA sequence: TGTGCCAGCAGACCCTCGGGGGAGTTTGAGCAGTTCTTC.

The rearrangement uses TRBV4-2 and TRBJ1-2, with D hard to call. Germline values: CDR1 LGHNA, CDR2 YNFKEQ. Trimming cost V 0 bases and J 0 bases, with 11 bases left between them. The CDR3 spans 16 residues. The CDR3 DNA sequence: TGTGCCAGCAGCCAAGAACGGACTACCGCTAACTATGGCTACACCTTC. Its translation is CASSQERTTANYGYTF.

The chain employs TRBV9 and TRBJ1-2; D remains ambiguous. Germline V gives CDR1 SGDLS, CDR2 YYNGEE. V lost 0 bases to trimming and J lost 0 bases, with 9 bases between them. CDR3 size: 15 residues. Written as DNA, the CDR3 is TGTGCCAGCAGCGTAGGTGAGGGAGCTAACTATGGCTACACCTTC. It is translated as CASSVGEGANYGYTF.

The V and J genes are TRBV20-1 and TRBJ2-1, with D perhaps TRBD2 (5 bases). The CDR3 sequence is 14 residues long. Germline V gene sequence: CDR1 DFQATT, CDR2 SNEGSKA (reference sequence). V was cut by 3 bases and J by 5 bases, with 14 bases left in between. CDR3 loop: CSASRGLLNNEQFF. CDR3 DNA sequence: TGCAGTGCTAGTCGAGGGCTACTTAACAATGAGCAGTTCTTC.

V usage is TRBV7-2 and J usage is TRBJ1-1; possible D gene TRBD1, 5 bases. Looked up from germline, CDR1 is SGHTA and CDR2 is FQGNSA. The CDR3 consists of 15 residues. V lost 1 base and J lost 0, with 9 bases in between. CDR3 DNA: TGTGCCAGCAGCTTAGGGGACTCCCTGAACACTGAAGCTTTCTTT. Encoded protein: CASSLGDSLNTEAFF.

The genes are TRBV28 and TRBJ2-7; 11 positions agree with TRBD1. This CDR3 is built from 16 residues. Losses at the gene ends were 3 bases for V and 3 bases for J; bases not matched to a gene: 7. Germline values: CDR1 MDHEN, CDR2 SYDVKM. CDR3 in DNA: TGTGCCAGCAGTTTTCCGGGACAGGGGGTTGACTACGAGCAGTACTTC. Translating it yields CASSFPGQGVDYEQYF. The whole variable domain, filled in from reference TRBV28 and TRBJ2-7, reads DVKVTQSSRYLVKRTGEKVFLECVQDMDHENMFWYRQDPGLGLRLIYFSYDVKMKEKGDIPEGYSVSREKKERFSLILESASTNQTSMYLCASSFPGQGVDYEQYFGPGTRLTVT.

This chain links TRBV6-5 with TRBJ2-1; 10 nucleotides align to TRBD2. The V and J ends lost 5 bases and 2 bases, in that order; junction bases with no gene match: 3. CDR1 and CDR2 (germline): MNHEY, SVGAGI. The CDR3 runs 15 residues. Here the CDR3 reads CASSKSGGAYNEQFF. DNA for the CDR3: TGTGCCAGCAGTAAAAGCGGGGGGGCCTACAATGAGCAGTTCTTC.

The J gene is TRBJ1-3, the V gene TRBV6-2 or TRBV6-3; D gene ambiguous. CDR3 size: 14 residues. Trimming took 4 bases from V and 8 from J, leaving 15 bases between them. The germline CDR1 and CDR2 sequences are MNHEY and SVGEGT. CDR3 region: CASSSALRRHTIYF. In nucleotides, the CDR3 is TGTGCCAGCAGTTCTGCCCTCAGGCGACACACCATATATTTT.

The chain employs TRBV7-2 and TRBJ1-1; possible D gene TRBD1, 6 bases. The CDR3 runs to 14 residues. V was trimmed by 1 base and J by 7 bases, leaving 13 bases between them. The germline V gene encodes CDR1 SGHTA and CDR2 FQGNSA. The CDR3 is CASSLGGGAVEAFF. CDR3 coding DNA: TGTGCCAGCAGCTTAGGGGGGGGCGCGGTTGAAGCTTTCTTT.

This clone was recorded once. The chain uses TRBV28 and TRBJ2-7; the match to TRBD1 covers 10 bases. CDR1 MDHEN and CDR2 SYDVKM come from the germline V gene. The CDR3 contains 15 residues. V gave up 7 bases and J gave up 5 bases; unmatched junction bases: 11. This chain's CDR3 is CASKNPGQGIHEQYF. The CDR3 DNA is TGTGCCAGCAAGAATCCGGGACAGGGGATCCACGAGCAGTACTTC.

CDR3 residues: CASSYPTSGATYEQYF. The CDR3 DNA reads TGTGCCAGCAGTTACCCTACTAGCGGGGCCACCTACGAGCAGTACTTC. The chain employs TRBV6-6 and TRBJ2-7, with 10 nucleotides matching TRBD2. The V and J ends lost 2 bases and 2 bases, in that order; junction bases with no gene match: 6. This CDR3 has 16 amino acids. CDR1 is MNHNY, CDR2 SVGAGI, per germline (reference sequence).

V is TRBV28 and J is TRBJ2-1, with 7 positions matching TRBD2. Germline CDR1 MDHEN, CDR2 SYDVKM. The CDR3 runs to 14 residues. Losses at the gene ends were 11 bases for V and 0 bases for J; bases not matched to a gene: 7. The CDR3 DNA follows: TGTGCCGGGAGGGACTCTGGCTCCTACAATGAGCAGTTCTTC. As protein: CAGRDSGSYNEQFF.

The V gene is TRBV5-1, the J gene TRBJ1-1, with TRBD1 as a possible D gene (6 bases). Germline-derived CDR1 and CDR2 are SGHRS and YFSETQ. The CDR3 contains 16 residues. Trimming shortened V by 2 bases and J by 2 bases, and 16 bases separated the two germline ends. The CDR3 DNA reads as TGCGCCAGCAGCTTCCGACAACAGGGTTTAAACACTGAAGCTTTCTTT. Its translation: CASSFRQQGLNTEAFF. Supplemented by reference TRBV5-1 and TRBJ1-1, the full variable domain reads KAGVTQTPRYLIKTRGQQVTLSCSPISGHRSVSWYQQTPGQGLQFLFEYFSETQRNKGNFPGRFSGRQFSNSRSEMNVSTLELGDSALYLCASSFRQQGLNTEAFFGQGTRLTVV.